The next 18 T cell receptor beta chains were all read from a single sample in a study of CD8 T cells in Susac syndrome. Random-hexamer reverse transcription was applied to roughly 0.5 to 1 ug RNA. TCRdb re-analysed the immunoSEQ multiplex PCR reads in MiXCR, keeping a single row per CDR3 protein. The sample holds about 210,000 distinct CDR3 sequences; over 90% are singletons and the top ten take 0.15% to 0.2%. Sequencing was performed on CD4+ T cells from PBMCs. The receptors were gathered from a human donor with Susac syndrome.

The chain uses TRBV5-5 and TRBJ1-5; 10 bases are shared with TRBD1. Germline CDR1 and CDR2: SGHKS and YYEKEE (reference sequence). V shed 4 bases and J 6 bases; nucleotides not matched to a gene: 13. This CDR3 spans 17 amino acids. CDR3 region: CASSNNPGTGEPQPQHF. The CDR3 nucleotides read TGTGCCAGCAGCAATAATCCCGGGACAGGGGAGCCTCAGCCCCAGCATTTT.

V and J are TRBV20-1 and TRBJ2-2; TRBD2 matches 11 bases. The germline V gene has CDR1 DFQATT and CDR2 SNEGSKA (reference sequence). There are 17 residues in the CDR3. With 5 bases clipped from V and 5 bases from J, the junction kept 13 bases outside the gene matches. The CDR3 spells CSAPPGGSGGATGELFF. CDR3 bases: TGCAGTGCTCCCCCTGGGGGTAGCGGGGGGGCTACCGGGGAGCTGTTTTTT.

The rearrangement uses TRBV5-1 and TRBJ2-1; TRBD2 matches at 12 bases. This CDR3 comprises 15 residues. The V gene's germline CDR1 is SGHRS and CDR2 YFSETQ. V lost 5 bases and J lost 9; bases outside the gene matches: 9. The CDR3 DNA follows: TGCGCCAGCAGTACCCCTAGCGGGGGGGCAGTTGAGCAGTTCTTC. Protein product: CASSTPSGGAVEQFF.

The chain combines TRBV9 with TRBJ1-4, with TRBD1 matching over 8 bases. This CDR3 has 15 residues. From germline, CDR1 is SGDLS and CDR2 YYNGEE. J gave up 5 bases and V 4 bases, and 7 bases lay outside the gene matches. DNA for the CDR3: TGTGCCAGCAGCACCCAGACAGGGGAGAATGAAAAACTGTTTTTT. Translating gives CASSTQTGENEKLFF.

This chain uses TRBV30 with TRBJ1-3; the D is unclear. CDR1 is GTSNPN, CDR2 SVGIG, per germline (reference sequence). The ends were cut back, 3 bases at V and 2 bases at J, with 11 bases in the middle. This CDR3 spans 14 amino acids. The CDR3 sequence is CAWSGGNPGNTIYF. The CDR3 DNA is TGTGCCTGGAGCGGCGGTAATCCTGGAAACACCATATATTTT.

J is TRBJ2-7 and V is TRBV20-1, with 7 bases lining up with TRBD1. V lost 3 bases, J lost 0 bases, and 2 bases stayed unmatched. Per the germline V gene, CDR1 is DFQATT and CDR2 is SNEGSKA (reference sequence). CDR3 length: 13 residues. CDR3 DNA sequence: TGCAGTGCTAGCACAGGGGACTCCTACGAGCAGTACTTC. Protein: CSASTGDSYEQYF.

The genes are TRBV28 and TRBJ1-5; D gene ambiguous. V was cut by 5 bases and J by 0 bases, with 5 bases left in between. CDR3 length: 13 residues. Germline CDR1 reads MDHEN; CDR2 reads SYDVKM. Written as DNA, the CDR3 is TGTGCCAGCAGTCCCGGTAGCAATCAGCCCCAGCATTTT. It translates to CASSPGSNQPQHF.

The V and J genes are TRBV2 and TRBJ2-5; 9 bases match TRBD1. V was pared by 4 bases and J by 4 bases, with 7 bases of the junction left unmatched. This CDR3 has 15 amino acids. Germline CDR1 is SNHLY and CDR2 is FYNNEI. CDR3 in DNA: TGTGCCAGCAGTGGAGGACAGGGGAACCGAGAGACCCAGTACTTC. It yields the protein CASSGGQGNRETQYF.

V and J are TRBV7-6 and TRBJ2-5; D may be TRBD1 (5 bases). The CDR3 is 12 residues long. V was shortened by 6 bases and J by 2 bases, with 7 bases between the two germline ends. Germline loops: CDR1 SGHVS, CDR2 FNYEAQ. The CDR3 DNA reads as TGTGCCAGCAGGCGACAGCAAGAGACCCAGTACTTC. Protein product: CASRRQQETQYF.

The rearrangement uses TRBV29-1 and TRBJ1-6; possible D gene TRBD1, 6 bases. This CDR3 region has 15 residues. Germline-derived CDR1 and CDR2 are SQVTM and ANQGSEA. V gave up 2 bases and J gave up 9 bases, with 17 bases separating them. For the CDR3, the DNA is TGCAGCGTTGAACGAGGGGGAGATGGGGGTTCACCCCTCCACTTT. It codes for CSVERGGDGGSPLHF.

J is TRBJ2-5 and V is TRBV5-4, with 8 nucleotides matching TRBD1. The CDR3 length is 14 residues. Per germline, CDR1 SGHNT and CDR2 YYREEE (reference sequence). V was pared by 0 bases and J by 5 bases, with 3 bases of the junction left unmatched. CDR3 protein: CASSLARGQETQYF. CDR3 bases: TGTGCCAGCAGCTTGGCCAGGGGGCAGGAGACCCAGTACTTC. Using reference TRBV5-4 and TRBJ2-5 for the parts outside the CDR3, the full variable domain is ETGVTQSPTHLIKTRGQQVTLRCSSQSGHNTVSWYQQALGQGPQFIFQYYREEENGRGNFPPRFSGLQFPNYSSELNVNALELDDSALYLCASSLARGQETQYFGPGTRLLVL.

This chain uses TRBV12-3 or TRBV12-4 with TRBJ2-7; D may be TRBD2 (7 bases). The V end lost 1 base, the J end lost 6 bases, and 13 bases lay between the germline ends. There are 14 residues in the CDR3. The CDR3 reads CASSLGGGLGEQYF. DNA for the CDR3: TGTGCCAGCAGTTTAGGGGGGGGGCTGGGCGAGCAGTACTTC.

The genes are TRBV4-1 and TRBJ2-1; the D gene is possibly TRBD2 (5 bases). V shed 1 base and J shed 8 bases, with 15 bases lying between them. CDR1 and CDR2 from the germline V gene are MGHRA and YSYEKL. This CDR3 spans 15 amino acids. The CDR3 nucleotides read TGCGCCAGCAGCCAAGTGCCCAACTCCGGGGATGAGCAGTTCTTC. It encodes CASSQVPNSGDEQFF.

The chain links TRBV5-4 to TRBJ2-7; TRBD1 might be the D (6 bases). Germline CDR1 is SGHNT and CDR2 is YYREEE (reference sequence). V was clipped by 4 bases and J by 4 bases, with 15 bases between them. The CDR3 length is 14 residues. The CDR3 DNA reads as TGTGCCAGCAGCCCCGGCCAGGGGAAGTACGAGCAGTACTTC. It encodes CASSPGQGKYEQYF.

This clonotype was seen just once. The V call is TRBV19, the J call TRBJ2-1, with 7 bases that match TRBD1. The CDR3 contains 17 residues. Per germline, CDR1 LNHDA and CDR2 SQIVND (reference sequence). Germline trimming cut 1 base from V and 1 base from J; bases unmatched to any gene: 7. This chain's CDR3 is CASSIGRDSGSYNEQFF. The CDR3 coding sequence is TGTGCCAGTAGTATAGGTAGGGACAGTGGTTCCTACAATGAGCAGTTCTTC.

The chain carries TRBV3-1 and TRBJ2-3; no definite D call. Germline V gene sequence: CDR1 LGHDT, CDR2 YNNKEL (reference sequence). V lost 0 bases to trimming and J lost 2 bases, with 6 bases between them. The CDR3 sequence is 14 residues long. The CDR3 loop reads CASSQEVITDTQYF. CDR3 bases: TGTGCCAGCAGCCAAGAGGTGATCACAGATACGCAGTATTTT.

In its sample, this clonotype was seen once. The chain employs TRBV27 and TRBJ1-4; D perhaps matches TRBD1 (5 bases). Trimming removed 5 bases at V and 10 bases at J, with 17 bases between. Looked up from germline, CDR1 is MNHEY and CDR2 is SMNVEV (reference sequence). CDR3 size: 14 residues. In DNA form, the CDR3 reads TGTGCCAGCAGTCTAGGGACCGAGATAAGAAAACTGTTTTTT. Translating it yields CASSLGTEIRKLFF.

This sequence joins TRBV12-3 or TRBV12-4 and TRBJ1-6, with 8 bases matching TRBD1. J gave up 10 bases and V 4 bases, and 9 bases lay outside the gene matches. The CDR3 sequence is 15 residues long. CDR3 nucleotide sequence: TGTGCCAGCAGTTCAACCGGGACAGGTGCATCACCCCTCCACTTT. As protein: CASSSTGTGASPLHF.